This T cell receptor beta chain was obtained from a study of blood T cell repertoires in COVID-19. Overall study: Acute and convalescent COVID-19 specimens originated in the United States, Italy and Spain. From T cells, B-cell-depleted T cells, or PBMCs came the material, which was cDNA or gDNA.

This clone was observed once. CDR1 SQVTM and CDR2 ANQGSEA come from the germline V gene. Trimming removed 4 bases at V and 2 bases at J, with 10 bases between. CDR3 length equals 13 residues. Original methodology: From reference gene primer amplification, estimates of nucleated cell counts were derived. The repertoire was sequenced with immunoSEQ multiplex PCR; TCRdb's copy has only in-frame clones and lacks some. Clonal size and the V and J genes are those of that table, whereas D and trimming came from the DNA. Altogether 65,000 to 75,000 clones are present, more than 90% being singletons, with the ten largest covering around 13%.

The chain combines TRBV29-1 with TRBJ2-3; D is perhaps TRBD1 (5 bases). This clonotype originated in a human donor with active COVID-19. The donor label of this sample is uncertain. Sequences were obtained from peripheral blood. CDR3: CSVGGSNTDTQYF. The CDR3 DNA is TGCAGCGTTGGGGGCAGTAACACAGATACGCAGTATTTT.